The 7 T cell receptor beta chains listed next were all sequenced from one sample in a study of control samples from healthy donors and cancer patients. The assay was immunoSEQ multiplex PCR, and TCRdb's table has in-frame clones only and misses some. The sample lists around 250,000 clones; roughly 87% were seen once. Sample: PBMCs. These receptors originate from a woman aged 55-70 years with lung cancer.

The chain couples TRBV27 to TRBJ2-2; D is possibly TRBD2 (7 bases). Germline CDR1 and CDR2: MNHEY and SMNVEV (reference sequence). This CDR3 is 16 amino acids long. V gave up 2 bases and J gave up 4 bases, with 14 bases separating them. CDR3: CASSLRGTIGTGELFF. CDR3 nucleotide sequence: TGTGCCAGCAGTTTAAGGGGGACTATCGGCACCGGGGAGCTGTTTTTT.

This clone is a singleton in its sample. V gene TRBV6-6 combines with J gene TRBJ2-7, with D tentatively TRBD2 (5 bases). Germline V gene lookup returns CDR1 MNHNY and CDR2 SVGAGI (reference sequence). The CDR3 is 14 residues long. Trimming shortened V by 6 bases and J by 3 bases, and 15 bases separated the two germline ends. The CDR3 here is CASSPGLLNYEQYF. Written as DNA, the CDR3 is TGTGCCAGCAGCCCCGGACTTCTCAACTACGAGCAGTACTTC.

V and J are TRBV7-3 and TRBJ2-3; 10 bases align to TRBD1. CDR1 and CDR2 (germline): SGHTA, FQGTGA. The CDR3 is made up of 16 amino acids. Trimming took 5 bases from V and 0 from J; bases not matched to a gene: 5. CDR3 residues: CASSRTGQGSTDTQYF. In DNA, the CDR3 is TGTGCCAGCAGCAGGACGGGACAGGGGAGCACAGATACGCAGTATTTT.

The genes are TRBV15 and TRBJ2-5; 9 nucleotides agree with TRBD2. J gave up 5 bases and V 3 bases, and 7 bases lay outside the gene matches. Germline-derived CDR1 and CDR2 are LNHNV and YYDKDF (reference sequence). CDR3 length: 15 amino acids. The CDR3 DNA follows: TGTGCCACCAGCAGCGGGGGCGGGGGGGCGGAGACCCAGTACTTC. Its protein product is CATSSGGGGAETQYF. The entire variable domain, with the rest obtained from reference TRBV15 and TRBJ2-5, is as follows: DAMVIQNPRYQVTQFGKPVTLSCSQTLNHNVMYWYQQKSSQAPKLLFHYYDKDFNNEADTPDNFQSRRPNTSFCFLDIRSPGLGDTAMYLCATSSGGGGAETQYFGPGTRLLVL.

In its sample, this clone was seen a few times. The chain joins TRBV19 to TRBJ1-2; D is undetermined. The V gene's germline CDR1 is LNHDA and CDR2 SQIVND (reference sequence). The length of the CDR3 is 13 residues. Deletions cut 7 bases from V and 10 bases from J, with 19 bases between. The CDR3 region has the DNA TGTGCCAGTACCCCCGGCAGTCGGAGTGACTACACCTTC. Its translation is CASTPGSRSDYTF.

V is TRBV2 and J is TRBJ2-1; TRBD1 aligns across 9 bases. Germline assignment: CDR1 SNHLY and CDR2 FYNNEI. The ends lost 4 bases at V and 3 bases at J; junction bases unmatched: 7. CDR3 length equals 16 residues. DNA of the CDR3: TGTGCCAGCAGTGCCTCGACAGGGGGTCTCTACAATGAGCAGTTCTTC. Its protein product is CASSASTGGLYNEQFF. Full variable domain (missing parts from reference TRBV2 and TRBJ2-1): EPEVTQTPSHQVTQMGQEVILRCVPISNHLYFYWYRQILGQKVEFLVSFYNNEISEKSEIFDDQFSVERPDGSNFTLKIRSTKLEDSAMYFCASSASTGGLYNEQFFGPGTRLTVL.

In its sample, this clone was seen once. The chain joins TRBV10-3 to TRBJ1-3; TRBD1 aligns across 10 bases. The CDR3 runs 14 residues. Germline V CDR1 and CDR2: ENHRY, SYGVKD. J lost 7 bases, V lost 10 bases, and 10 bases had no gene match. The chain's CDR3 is CASLAGTGENTIYF. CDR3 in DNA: TGTGCCAGCCTCGCGGGGACAGGGGAGAACACCATATATTTT.